This T cell receptor beta chain stems from a study of blood T cell repertoires in COVID-19. Across the whole study: Sites in the United States, Italy and Spain provided acute and convalescent COVID-19 samples.

Measured with immunoSEQ multiplex PCR; TCRdb has only the in-frame clones, and not every one. The profile covers about 400,000 clones, with 88% appearing a single time and around 0.91% taken by the ten largest. Participants were placed into cohorts based on the clinical history they reported. CDR1 and CDR2 from the germline V gene are SGHDT and YYEEEE. V lost 0 bases, J lost 8 bases, and 14 bases lay in between. The CDR3 contains 14 residues. The sequenced sample consisted of PBMCs or T cells enriched from blood (not recorded which). V is TRBV5-6 and J is TRBJ1-2; D is ambiguous. The origin of this receptor is a woman in her thirties with acute COVID-19. The CDR3: CASSLARGGLGYTF. The CDR3 DNA is TGTGCCAGCAGCTTGGCCCGGGGTGGGCTGGGCTACACCTTC. Full variable domain (rest looked up from reference TRBV5-6 and TRBJ1-2): DAGVTQSPTHLIKTRGQQVTLRCSPKSGHDTVSWYQQALGQGPQFIFQYYEEEERQRGNFPDRFSGHQFPNYSSELNVNALLLGDSALYLCASSLARGGLGYTFGSGTRLTVV.